This T cell receptor beta chain was profiled in a study of CD8 T cells in ankylosing spondylitis. The study, taken as a whole, reports: Characteristic, it appeared, of ankylosing spondylitis blood was a TCR beta motif of about eight highly homologous variants. Clones linked to the disease showed a CD8+ phenotype. They occurred at relatively low frequencies in peripheral blood. The authors reported significant enrichment of disease-linked clones in matched ankylosing spondylitis synovial fluid.

From the 5' RACE reads, TCRdb called clonotypes with MiXCR, one entry per CDR3 protein. Here the sample spans approximately 540,000 distinct CDR3 sequences, about an eighth being singletons. The CDR3 loop spans 15 amino acids. With 2 bases removed from V and 0 bases from J, the gap between germline ends came to 11 bases. CDR1 is SGHTA and CDR2 is FQGNSA in the germline V gene. This clonotype came up a few times. The antigen remains unidentified. This chain connects TRBV7-2 to TRBJ2-7; D is uncertain. The sequence was obtained from a male donor with ankylosing spondylitis. Sequenced material: blood, either unsorted or a sorted T cell fraction (not recorded which). CDR3 DNA: TGTGCCAGCAGCTTACGGGCAGGTTTCTCCTACGAGCAGTACTTC. This translates into CASSLRAGFSYEQYF. The full variable domain, its missing parts supplied by reference TRBV7-2 and TRBJ2-7, is GAGVSQSPSNKVTEKGKDVELRCDPISGHTALYWYRQSLGQGLEFLIYFQGNSAPDKSGLPSDRFSAERTGGSVSTLTIQRTQQEDSAVYLCASSLRAGFSYEQYFGPGTRLTVT.